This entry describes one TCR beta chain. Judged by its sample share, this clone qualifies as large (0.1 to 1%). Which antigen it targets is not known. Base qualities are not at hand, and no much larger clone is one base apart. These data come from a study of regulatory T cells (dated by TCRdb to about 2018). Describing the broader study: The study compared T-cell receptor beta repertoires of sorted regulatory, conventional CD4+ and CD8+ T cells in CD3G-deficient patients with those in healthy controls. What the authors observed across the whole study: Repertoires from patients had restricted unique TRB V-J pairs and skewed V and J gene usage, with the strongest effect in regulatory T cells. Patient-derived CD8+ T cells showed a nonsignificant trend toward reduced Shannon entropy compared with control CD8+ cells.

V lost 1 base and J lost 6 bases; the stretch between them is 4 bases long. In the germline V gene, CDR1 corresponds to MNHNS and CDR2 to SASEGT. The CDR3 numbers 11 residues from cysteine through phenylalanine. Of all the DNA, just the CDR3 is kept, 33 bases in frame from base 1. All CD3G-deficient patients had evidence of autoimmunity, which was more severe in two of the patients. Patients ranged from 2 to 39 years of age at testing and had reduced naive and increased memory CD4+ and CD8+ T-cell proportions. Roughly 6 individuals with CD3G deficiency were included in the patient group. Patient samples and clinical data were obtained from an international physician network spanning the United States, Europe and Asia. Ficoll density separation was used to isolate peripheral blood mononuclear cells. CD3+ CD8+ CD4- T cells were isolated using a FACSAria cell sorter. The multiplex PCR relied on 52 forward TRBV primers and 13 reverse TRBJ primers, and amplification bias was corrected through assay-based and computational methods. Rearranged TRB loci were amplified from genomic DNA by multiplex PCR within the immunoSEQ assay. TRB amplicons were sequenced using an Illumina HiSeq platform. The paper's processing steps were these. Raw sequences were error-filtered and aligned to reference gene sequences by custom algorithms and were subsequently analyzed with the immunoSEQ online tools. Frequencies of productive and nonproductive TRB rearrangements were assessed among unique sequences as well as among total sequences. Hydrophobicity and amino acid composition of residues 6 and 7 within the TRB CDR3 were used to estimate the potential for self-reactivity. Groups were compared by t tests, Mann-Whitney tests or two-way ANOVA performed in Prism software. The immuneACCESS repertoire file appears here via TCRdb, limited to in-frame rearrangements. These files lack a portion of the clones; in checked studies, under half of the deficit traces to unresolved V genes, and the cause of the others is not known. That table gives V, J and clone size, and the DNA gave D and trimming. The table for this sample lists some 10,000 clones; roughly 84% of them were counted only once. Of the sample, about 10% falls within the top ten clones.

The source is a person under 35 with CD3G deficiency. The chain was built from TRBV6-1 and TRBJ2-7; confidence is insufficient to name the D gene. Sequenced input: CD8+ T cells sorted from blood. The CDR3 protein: CASSEGGEQYF. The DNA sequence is TGTGCCAGCAGTGAAGGGGGCGAGCAGTACTTC.